This TCR beta chain was profiled in a study of regulatory T cells in long-lasting Graves disease. The time point denotes: newly diagnosed GD, antithyroid drugs for less than 3 months. The TCR library was made from RNA that had been extracted from PBMCs in TRIzol. The V gene's germline CDR1 is SGHAT and CDR2 FQNNGV. The CDR3 extends over 14 amino acids. Of note for this clonotype: Its antigen is unknown. A read error likely explains this, since a far larger clone differs by one base.

Study-level points and caveats: Persistent disease was characterized by preferential usage of TRBV28, TRBJ1-2 and TRBJ2-5.

TCR beta libraries were built with iRepertoire HTBI primers and Arm-PCR of CDR3 regions. Using its own MiXCR run on the multiplex PCR reads, TCRdb lists one record per CDR3 protein. The repertoire holds a few hundred thousand distinct CDR3 sequences, with approximately 20% as singletons. The gene calls are TRBV11-2 and TRBJ2-3, with D possibly TRBD2 on 5 matching bases. The end of the DNA is better explained by TRBJ2-1, so the J call may be wrong. This clonotype was sampled from a female donor with Graves disease. The sample consisted of peripheral blood mononuclear cells (PBMCs), taken at new diagnosis, from a patient treated with antithyroid drugs. The CDR3 bases are TGTGCCAGCAGCTTAGACCCCTCTGGGAGTGAGCAGTTCTTC. Encoded protein: CASSLDPSGSEQFF.